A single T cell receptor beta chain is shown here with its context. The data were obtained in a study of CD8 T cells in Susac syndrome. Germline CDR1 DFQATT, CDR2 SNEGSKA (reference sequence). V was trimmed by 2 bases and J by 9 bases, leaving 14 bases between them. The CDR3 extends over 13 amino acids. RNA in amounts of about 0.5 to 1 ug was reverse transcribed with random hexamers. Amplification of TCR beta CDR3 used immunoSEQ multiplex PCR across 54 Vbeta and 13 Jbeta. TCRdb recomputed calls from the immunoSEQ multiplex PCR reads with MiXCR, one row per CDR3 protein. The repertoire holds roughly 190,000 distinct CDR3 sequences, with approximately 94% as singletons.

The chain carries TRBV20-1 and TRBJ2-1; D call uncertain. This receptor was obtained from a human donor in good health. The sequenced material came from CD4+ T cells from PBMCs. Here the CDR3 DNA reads TGCAGTGCTAGACCCCGGGTTCACGGTGAGCAGTTCTTC. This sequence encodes CSARPRVHGEQFF.